The 27 T cell receptor beta chains given below trace back to one sample, sequenced in a study of blood T cells in healthy people across ages. Using a J-beta primer mix together with a sample-barcoded 5' primer, a second PCR was run for about 6 to 11 cycles. TCRdb analysed the 5' RACE reads with MiXCR anew, one entry per CDR3 protein. The sample consists of over 600,000 distinct CDR3 sequences, around 45% of them appearing once. What was sequenced was blood. The receptors originated from a man older than 75 in good health.

The rearrangement uses TRBV11-2 and TRBJ1-2, with 7 nucleotides matching TRBD1. The V and J ends lost 5 bases and 2 bases, in that order; junction bases with no gene match: 8. Germline values: CDR1 SGHAT, CDR2 FQNNGV. This CDR3 has 15 residues. CDR3 sequence reads: CASSPDRVSNYGYTF. Here the CDR3 DNA reads TGTGCCAGCAGCCCAGACAGGGTCTCAAACTATGGCTACACCTTC.

V usage is TRBV24-1 and J usage is TRBJ1-4; D perhaps matches TRBD1 (6 bases). CDR3 length: 13 amino acids. Trimming shortened V by 7 bases and J by 3 bases, and 8 bases separated the two germline ends. Germline CDR1 is KGHDR and CDR2 is SFDVKD. The CDR3 here is CATSRGSNEKLFF. The CDR3 DNA is TGTGCCACCAGCAGGGGATCTAATGAAAAACTGTTTTTT.

A few counts support this clonotype. This sequence joins TRBV15 and TRBJ2-7; D uncertain. V was trimmed by 3 bases and J by 3 bases, leaving 9 bases between them. CDR3 length: 13 amino acids. Germline CDR1 reads LNHNV; CDR2 reads YYDKDF (reference sequence). CDR3: CATSSTPGYEQYF. As DNA, the CDR3 is TGTGCCACCAGCAGCACGCCCGGCTACGAGCAGTACTTC.

The gene calls are TRBV28 and TRBJ2-5, with 13 bases matching TRBD2. The CDR3 contains 17 residues. V was pared by 6 bases and J by 2 bases, with 9 bases of the junction left unmatched. The V gene's germline CDR1 is MDHEN and CDR2 SYDVKM. The CDR3 is CASRSPGLAGIQETQYF. The CDR3 DNA sequence: TGTGCCAGCAGATCACCGGGACTAGCGGGGATACAAGAGACCCAGTACTTC.

The CDR3 coding sequence is TGTGCCAGCAGCAAATGGCCGGGGGCCGCGGGCGAGCAGTACTTC. It yields the protein CASSKWPGAAGEQYF. The chain couples TRBV21-1 to TRBJ2-7; no check of the table's D call, TRBD1, against the DNA was made. TRBV21-1 is classified as a pseudogene. This CDR3 has 15 amino acids.

This clonotype showed up just a few times. This chain joins TRBV7-8 and TRBJ2-1, with 11 bases matching TRBD2. V lost 5 bases to trimming and J lost 8 bases; unmatched junction nucleotides: 5. CDR3 length equals 14 residues. CDR1 and CDR2 (germline): SGHVS, FQNEAQ. CDR3 sequence: CASSTSGSTDEQFF. CDR3 sequence (DNA): TGTGCCAGCAGCACTAGCGGGAGCACGGATGAGCAGTTCTTC.

Many counts were recorded for this clonotype. The gene calls are TRBV7-9 and TRBJ2-5; TRBD1 agrees at 8 bases. J was trimmed by 3 bases and V by 5 bases; bases with no gene match: 8. CDR1 SEHNR and CDR2 FQNEAQ come from the germline V gene (reference sequence). The CDR3 has 15 residues. The CDR3: CASSPTDREKETQYF. Written as DNA, the CDR3 is TGTGCCAGCAGCCCGACGGACAGGGAGAAAGAGACCCAGTACTTC.

This chain uses TRBV12-3 or TRBV12-4 with TRBJ1-1; 7 bases agree with TRBD1. This CDR3 has 16 amino acids. The V gene end was trimmed by 5 bases and the J gene end by 3 bases; junction bases not matched to a gene: 12. CDR3 residues: CASSPNRQGSDTEAFF. In nucleotides, the CDR3 is TGTGCCAGCAGTCCTAATCGACAGGGTTCTGACACTGAAGCTTTCTTT.

A remark on this clonotype: A clone one base away is much larger, so this may be a read error. This sequence joins TRBV6-2 or TRBV6-3 and TRBJ2-3, with D possibly matching TRBD1 (7 bases). The CDR3 has 15 residues. Between the trimmed V and J ends, which lost 4 bases and 4 bases, there was a span of 15 bases. CDR1 is MNHEY and CDR2 is SVGEGT in the germline V gene. CDR3 residues: CASSFQGGSADTQYF. As DNA, the CDR3 is TGTGCCAGCAGTTTCCAGGGGGGTAGCGCAGATACGCAGTATTTT.

The V gene is TRBV29-1, the J gene TRBJ2-5, with TRBD2 matching over 9 bases. The CDR3 length is 12 residues. Looked up from germline, CDR1 is SQVTM and CDR2 is ANQGSEA. V shed 4 bases, J shed 11 bases, and the junction held 8 bases outside the gene matches. The CDR3 nucleotides are TGCAGCGTTGGGACTAGCGTTCTTGAGCAGTACTTC. Its protein product is CSVGTSVLEQYF.

This chain uses TRBV16 with TRBJ2-3; D gene ambiguous. V lost 4 bases and J lost 3, with 11 bases in between. The CDR3 runs 14 residues. Germline V CDR1 and CDR2: KGHSY, FQNENV. The CDR3 loop reads CASSPNRRTDTQYF. The CDR3 nucleotides are TGTGCCAGCAGCCCCAATAGAAGGACAGATACGCAGTATTTT. The complete variable domain, with remaining parts taken from reference TRBV16 and TRBJ2-3, reads GEEVAQTPKHLVRGEGQKAKLYCAPIKGHSYVFWYQQVLKNEFKFLISFQNENVFDETGMPKERFSAKCLPNSPCSLEIQATKLEDSAVYFCASSPNRRTDTQYFGPGTRLTVL.

In its sample, this clonotype was seen a few times. The genes are TRBV20-1 and TRBJ1-2, with 7 nucleotides matching TRBD1. The V segment lost 6 bases and the J segment 4 bases; nucleotides outside the gene matches: 5. The CDR3 runs to 12 residues. CDR1 and CDR2 (germline): DFQATT, SNEGSKA (reference sequence). In DNA form, the CDR3 reads TGCAGTGCGACACAGGGGACCTATGGCTACACCTTC. Amino acids: CSATQGTYGYTF.

J is TRBJ2-5 and V is TRBV15; TRBD2 agrees at 9 bases. Germline V gene sequence: CDR1 LNHNV, CDR2 YYDKDF (reference sequence). The trim removed 4 bases at V and 3 bases at J, leaving 6 bases unmatched. The CDR3 extends over 15 amino acids. The CDR3 spells CATSKVAGVKETQYF. CDR3 bases: TGTGCCACCAGCAAGGTAGCGGGGGTAAAAGAGACCCAGTACTTC.

The rearrangement uses TRBV20-1 and TRBJ2-3; tentatively, D is TRBD2 (5 bases). There are 14 residues in the CDR3. Germline V gives CDR1 DFQATT, CDR2 SNEGSKA (reference sequence). Trimming took 3 bases from V and 6 from J, leaving 16 bases between them. CDR3 bases: TGCAGTGCTAGCCGAAAAGAAAGAGGGGATACGCAGTATTTT. Encoded protein: CSASRKERGDTQYF.

This clonotype showed up just a few times. The chain links TRBV27 to TRBJ1-5; a possible D gene is TRBD1 (5 bases). Trimming took 8 bases from V and 1 from J, leaving 9 bases between them. Germline values: CDR1 MNHEY, CDR2 SMNVEV (reference sequence). The CDR3 contains 13 residues. Here the CDR3 DNA reads TGTGCCAGCGGGGGGTGGAGCAATCAGCCCCAGCATTTT. This sequence encodes CASGGWSNQPQHF.

The chain is built from TRBV2 and TRBJ2-2; D call uncertain. The CDR3 runs to 14 residues. V was clipped by 7 bases and J by 1 base, with 10 bases between them. Germline loops: CDR1 SNHLY, CDR2 FYNNEI. The CDR3 here is CASKGSGNTGELFF. CDR3 DNA: TGTGCCAGCAAGGGTTCAGGGAACACCGGGGAGCTGTTTTTT. The complete variable domain, with remaining parts taken from reference TRBV2 and TRBJ2-2, reads EPEVTQTPSHQVTQMGQEVILRCVPISNHLYFYWYRQILGQKVEFLVSFYNNEISEKSEIFDDQFSVERPDGSNFTLKIRSTKLEDSAMYFCASKGSGNTGELFFGEGSRLTVL.

The CDR3 nucleotides read TGTGCCAGCAGCTTTGGAGGGGGGCCTACGGACACTGAAGCTTTCTTT. As protein: CASSFGGGPTDTEAFF. This chain joins TRBV7-6 and TRBJ1-1, with D perhaps TRBD1 (6 bases). This CDR3 contains 16 residues. The V gene lost 3 bases and the J gene lost 3 bases, with 17 bases spanning the gap. Germline values: CDR1 SGHVS, CDR2 FNYEAQ. Drawing the rest from reference TRBV7-6 and TRBJ1-1, the complete variable domain is GAGVSQSPRYKVTKRGQDVALRCDPISGHVSLYWYRQALGQGPEFLTYFNYEAQQDKSGLPNDRFSAERPEGSISTLTIQRTEQRDSAMYRCASSFGGGPTDTEAFFGQGTRLTVV.

A remark on this clonotype: The junction differs from germline at one of its ends, possibly a read error. This sequence joins TRBV30 and TRBJ2-7, with D possibly being TRBD2 (5 bases). The CDR3 covers 12 residues. Germline CDR1 is GTSNPN and CDR2 is SVGIG (reference sequence). The CDR3 DNA sequence: TGTGCCGGGAGTGCCTCCGGCTACGAGCAGTACTTC. This translates into CAGSASGYEQYF.

The chain joins TRBV12-3 or TRBV12-4 to TRBJ1-5, with TRBD1 identical over 10 bases. The CDR3 has 17 amino acids. With 3 bases clipped from V and 2 bases from J, the junction kept 7 bases outside the gene matches. CDR3 DNA: TGTGCCAGCAGTTTGGCGGACAGGGGGGGCGGCAATCAGCCCCAGCATTTT. Amino acid sequence: CASSLADRGGGNQPQHF.

The chain couples TRBV2 to TRBJ2-3; 12 bases match TRBD2. The V gene's germline CDR1 is SNHLY and CDR2 FYNNEI. V lost 0 bases to trimming and J lost 3 bases; unmatched junction nucleotides: 4. The CDR3 has 17 residues. The CDR3 nucleotides read TGTGCCAGCAGTGAAGCGCCTAGCGGGAGGGGGACAGATACGCAGTATTTT. As protein: CASSEAPSGRGTDTQYF.

This clonotype was recorded once. This sequence joins TRBV5-1 and TRBJ1-2, with D perhaps TRBD1 (5 bases). The CDR3 is 14 residues long. The V gene's germline CDR1 is SGHRS and CDR2 YFSETQ. V was clipped by 5 bases and J by 2 bases, with 13 bases between them. Written as DNA, the CDR3 is TGCGCCAGCAGTGGGACGGGGAGCAACTATGGCTACACCTTC. Translated, it gives CASSGTGSNYGYTF. Full variable domain (rest looked up from reference TRBV5-1 and TRBJ1-2): KAGVTQTPRYLIKTRGQQVTLSCSPISGHRSVSWYQQTPGQGLQFLFEYFSETQRNKGNFPGRFSGRQFSNSRSEMNVSTLELGDSALYLCASSGTGSNYGYTFGSGTRLTVV.

V usage is TRBV27 and J usage is TRBJ2-4; D possibly uses TRBD1 or TRBD2 (6 bases each). The DNA end is a closer match to TRBJ2-7, so the J assignment may be wrong. This CDR3 has 16 amino acids. Per the germline V gene, CDR1 is MNHEY and CDR2 is SMNVEV (reference sequence). CDR3 loop: CASSLSSGAPESEQYF. The CDR3 DNA is TGTGCCAGCAGCCTATCTTCGGGGGCCCCGGAGAGCGAGCAGTACTTC.

This clonotype was detected only a few times. The rearrangement links TRBV2 to TRBJ2-3; TRBD1 is a possible D gene (5 bases). V was trimmed by 10 bases and J by 6 bases, leaving 17 bases between them. CDR1 is SNHLY, CDR2 FYNNEI, per germline. This CDR3 comprises 13 residues. The chain's CDR3 is CATLGQRTDTQYF. For the CDR3, the DNA is TGTGCCACCCTGGGGCAGAGGACGGATACGCAGTATTTT.

The rearrangement uses TRBV4-2 and TRBJ2-4; TRBD1 matches 7 bases. The CDR3 runs to 17 residues. CDR1 and CDR2 (germline): LGHNA, YNFKEQ. V lost 0 bases to trimming and J lost 0 bases; unmatched junction nucleotides: 5. CDR3 nucleotides: TGTGCCAGCAGCCAAGAAGACAGGGTATTAGCCAAAAACATTCAGTACTTC. As protein: CASSQEDRVLAKNIQYF.

This chain uses TRBV6-1 with TRBJ2-1, with TRBD1 identical over 7 bases. The CDR3 contains 15 residues. The V segment lost 5 bases and the J segment 0 bases; nucleotides outside the gene matches: 4. The germline gives CDR1 MNHNS, CDR2 SASEGT. CDR3 sequence reads: CASSRQGNSYNEQFF. CDR3 coding DNA: TGTGCCAGCAGTAGACAGGGTAACTCCTACAATGAGCAGTTCTTC.

This chain connects TRBV11-2 to TRBJ2-2; D is undetermined. V was cut by 1 base and J by 7 bases, with 16 bases left in between. The CDR3 loop spans 16 amino acids. Germline V gene data show CDR1 as SGHAT and CDR2 as FQNNGV. In nucleotides, the CDR3 is TGTGCCAGCAGCTTAGCTGCGGCCCCCGGTAGCGGGGAGCTGTTTTTT. As protein: CASSLAAAPGSGELFF.

This chain connects TRBV18 to TRBJ2-7, with D hard to call. Per the germline V gene, CDR1 is KGHSH and CDR2 is LQKENI. Trimming pared 6 bases from V and 0 bases from J, leaving 6 bases between. CDR3 length: 12 residues. CDR3 residues: CASSHLSYEQYF. The CDR3 DNA sequence: TGTGCCAGCTCCCACCTCTCCTACGAGCAGTACTTC.